This T cell receptor (beta chain) was retrieved from a study of T cells in localized non-small cell lung cancer. The table came from immunoSEQ multiplex PCR; TCRdb's copy has only in-frame clones and leaves some out. The sample shows about 78,000 clones, 84% of them seen only once. V gave up 3 bases and J gave up 1 base, with 11 bases separating them. Germline V gene sequence: CDR1 SQVTM, CDR2 ANQGSEA. The CDR3 extends over 14 amino acids. The source was peripheral blood, collected before any cancer treatment. The V gene is TRBV29-1, the J gene TRBJ2-3; D is uncertain. This receptor was identified in a man between 40 and 69 years old with stage I lung adenocarcinoma. CDR3 loop: CSVDRPQGTDTQYF. CDR3 nucleotides: TGCAGCGTTGATAGACCTCAAGGCACAGATACGCAGTATTTT.